Listed below are T cell receptor beta chains from one sample, sequenced in a study of blood T cell repertoires in COVID-19. Assay used: immunoSEQ multiplex PCR; TCRdb lists only in-frame clones, some missing. The table shows more than 200,000 clones, with roughly 87% occurring only once. Sequencing used PBMCs or T cells enriched from blood (not recorded which). Receptors were obtained from a man aged 25-40 years in a cohort exposed to, infected with or recovered from COVID-19 (not recorded which). The CDR3 runs from the conserved cysteine through the conserved F or W. A D gene is named only where the DNA matches it firmly. Size tells how often a clone was seen (once, few, many) or the class of an expanded clone, and some rows leave it out.

. TRBJ2-7 TRBV30 once TGTGCCTGGAGTGCCCGGAGCTCCTACGAGCAGTACTTC CAWSARSSYEQYF
TRBD1 TRBJ1-1 TRBV7-2 . TGTGCCAGCAGCCCTAGACAGGGGATGAACACTGAAGCTTTCTTT CASSPRQGMNTEAFF
. TRBJ1-4 TRBV27 . TGTGCCAGCAGTACCCACAGGGAGGAAAAACTGTTTTTT CASSTHREEKLFF
. TRBJ1-2 TRBV5-6 . TGTGCCAGCAGCTTGCAAAAGGCCTGGGAGGGCTACACCTTC CASSLQKAWEGYTF
TRBD1 TRBJ2-7 TRBV6-2/TRBV6-3 . TGTGCCAGCAGTCTATCCGGGACAGGGAACGAGCAGTACTTC CASSLSGTGNEQYF
. TRBJ2-7 TRBV19 . TGTGCCAGTAGTTTCCGGGTAGCGGTCGCGTCCGAGCAGTACTTC CASSFRVAVASEQYF
TRBD1 TRBJ1-1 TRBV11-2 . TGTGCCAGCAGCTCATCCAAAGACAGGGGGAAGGTAGCTTTCTTT CASSSSKDRGKVAFF
. TRBJ1-1 TRBV5-4 . TGTGCCAGCAGCTCAGGGGTCACCATGAACACTGAAGCTTTCTTT CASSSGVTMNTEAFF
. TRBJ1-2 TRBV29-1 . TGCAGCGTTGAAAGGGGTAGTTGGGGCTACACCTTC CSVERGSWGYTF
. TRBJ1-1 TRBV7-6 . TGTGCCAGCAGCCGGACACCAGTGAACACTGAAGCTTTCTTT CASSRTPVNTEAFF
TRBD2 TRBJ2-2 TRBV10-1 . TGCGCCAGCAGTGACTCCGGGGGGACCCCAACCGGGGAGCTGTTTTTT CASSDSGGTPTGELFF
. TRBJ2-3 TRBV9 few TGTGCCAGCAGCGGAGTTCCCAGGGATACGCAGTATTTT CASSGVPRDTQYF
. TRBJ1-2 TRBV24-1 . TGTGCCACCAGTGAAGCCGCTAACTATGGCTACACCTTC CATSEAANYGYTF
. TRBJ1-2 TRBV24-1 . TGTGCCACCAGAACCGGGACAAATGGCTACACCTTC CATRTGTNGYTF
TRBD2 TRBJ2-1 TRBV3-1/TRBV3-2 . TGTGCCAGCAGCCTGGGACTAGCGGAGTACAATGAGCAGTTCTTC CASSLGLAEYNEQFF
. TRBJ2-5 TRBV7-6 . TGTGCCAGCAGCTTAGCGTCGTCTGGCCAGGAGACCCAGTACTTC CASSLASSGQETQYF
TRBD2 TRBJ2-1 TRBV18 . TGTGCCAGCTCACCACGAACTAGCGGGCCGAACAATGAGCAGTTCTTC CASSPRTSGPNNEQFF
. TRBJ1-3 TRBV5-6 . TGTGCCAGCAGCCCCAGGGAAATAGGAAACACCATATATTTT CASSPREIGNTIYF
. TRBJ1-1 TRBV5-4 . TGTGCCAGCAGGACAGGACTGAACACTGAAGCTTTCTTT CASRTGLNTEAFF
TRBD2 TRBJ2-3 TRBV4-3 . TGCGCCAGCAGCAGCAGGGCTAGCGGGTTGGGAGATACGCAGTATTTT CASSSRASGLGDTQYF
TRBD2 TRBJ2-5 TRBV28 . TGTGCCAGCAGCTATAGCGGGAACCCGGCCCAAGAGACCCAGTACTTC CASSYSGNPAQETQYF
. TRBJ1-2 TRBV7-9 once TGTGCCAGCAGCCTCCAGGGAAACTATGGCTACACCTTC CASSLQGNYGYTF
. TRBJ2-1 TRBV27 . TGTGCCAGCAGTTTTAGGGGACTCTCCAACAATGAGCAGTTCTTC CASSFRGLSNNEQFF
. TRBJ1-2 TRBV19 . TGTGCCAGTAGTATCAGTGTCTATGGCTACACCTTC CASSISVYGYTF
. TRBJ1-6 TRBV28 . TGTGCCAGCAGTTACCGGGACATCCTCTATAATTCACCCCTCCACTTT CASSYRDILYNSPLHF
. TRBJ1-1 TRBV18 once TGTGCCAGCTCCTTAACAACTGAAGCTTTCTTT CASSLTTEAFF
. TRBJ1-1 TRBV4-1 . TGCGCCAGCAGCCAAGTTCCGACTGAAGCTTTCTTT CASSQVPTEAFF
TRBD2 TRBJ2-3 TRBV29-1 . TGCAGCGCCGGGGGGGACGGGAGGAGCACAGATACGCAGTATTTT CSAGGDGRSTDTQYF